This entry lists 15 T cell receptor beta chains sequenced from one sample in a study of T cells after yellow fever vaccination. TCRdb reanalysed the 5' RACE reads using MiXCR and keeps one entry per CDR3 protein. The sample carries a few hundred thousand distinct CDR3 sequences, around 7% recorded once. The sample here was PBMCs, taken roughly 47 days after the first yellow fever vaccination. These receptors were taken from a man between 18 and 35 years old who received the YFV17D yellow fever vaccine.

This clonotype was counted ten times or more. The V and J genes are TRBV7-3 and TRBJ2-3; D not resolved. The V gene lost 2 bases and the J gene lost 0 bases, with 9 bases spanning the gap. Germline V gene lookup returns CDR1 SGHTA and CDR2 FQGTGA. The CDR3 sequence is 15 residues long. This CDR3 is CASSLLGSSTDTQYF. For the CDR3, the DNA is TGTGCCAGCAGCTTACTGGGATCTAGCACAGATACGCAGTATTTT.

This clonotype was observed many times. V usage is TRBV6-1 and J usage is TRBJ2-3; D might be TRBD1 (7 bases). CDR1 is MNHNS, CDR2 SASEGT, per germline. V lost 7 bases and J 1 base, leaving 15 bases between the germline ends. CDR3 length equals 15 residues. Here the CDR3 reads CASMRDRGRTDTQYF. CDR3 bases: TGTGCCAGCATGCGGGACAGAGGGCGCACAGATACGCAGTATTTT.

This clonotype was detected only a few times. This chain joins TRBV20-1 and TRBJ2-1, with TRBD1 matching 9 bases. The CDR3 is made up of 14 amino acids. Trimming at V came to 6 bases and at J to 4 bases, leaving 7 bases not matched to a gene. From germline, CDR1 is DFQATT and CDR2 SNEGSKA (reference sequence). The CDR3, as DNA: TGCAGTGCCACCCGACAGGGGGTGTACAATGAGCAGTTCTTC. The encoded protein is CSATRQGVYNEQFF.

V usage is TRBV12-3 or TRBV12-4 and J usage is TRBJ1-1, with unresolved D. V lost 0 bases and J lost 0, with 5 bases in between. CDR3 length: 14 residues. CDR3 DNA sequence: TGTGCCAGCAGTTTAGCAATTATGAACACTGAAGCTTTCTTT. Its protein product is CASSLAIMNTEAFF.

J is TRBJ1-1 and V is TRBV12-3 or TRBV12-4; maybe TRBD1 (5 bases). The germline V and J ends were trimmed by 2 bases and 7 bases, with 14 bases remaining between them. The CDR3 extends over 14 amino acids. The CDR3, as DNA: TGTGCCAGCAGTTTACCCGGCAGGGTGGTTGAAGCTTTCTTT. Its translation is CASSLPGRVVEAFF.

The rearrangement uses TRBV12-3 or TRBV12-4 and TRBJ2-4, with D unresolved. Trimming cost V 3 bases and J 4 bases, with 7 bases left between them. The CDR3 loop spans 13 amino acids. The CDR3 DNA sequence: TGTGCCAGCAGTTTTGGAGAAAAAAACATTCAGTACTTC. Protein product: CASSFGEKNIQYF.

This clonotype was seen a few times. The chain is built from TRBV20-1 and TRBJ2-1; TRBD2 agrees at 9 bases. Germline trimming cut 6 bases from V and 7 bases from J; bases unmatched to any gene: 7. The germline gives CDR1 DFQATT, CDR2 SNEGSKA (reference sequence). The CDR3 has 13 amino acids. This CDR3 reads CSARRGGQNEQFF. CDR3 nucleotides: TGCAGTGCCAGGCGGGGGGGTCAAAATGAGCAGTTCTTC.

V usage is TRBV19 and J usage is TRBJ2-1; 7 bases map to TRBD2. This CDR3 spans 16 amino acids. The junction had 10 bases not matched to a gene; V was cut back by 4 bases and J by 4 bases. In germline, CDR1 is LNHDA, CDR2 SQIVND (reference sequence). The CDR3 loop reads CASSTGPGTNYNEQFF. Written as DNA, the CDR3 is TGTGCCAGTAGTACCGGCCCCGGGACTAATTACAATGAGCAGTTCTTC. Variable domain in full (rest from reference TRBV19 and TRBJ2-1): DGGITQSPKYLFRKEGQNVTLSCEQNLNHDAMYWYRQDPGQGLRLIYYSQIVNDFQKGDIAEGYSVSREKKESFPLTVTSAQKNPTAFYLCASSTGPGTNYNEQFFGPGTRLTVL.

At least ten counts were recorded for this clonotype. The rearrangement joins TRBV7-2 to TRBJ1-6, with D possibly TRBD1 on 5 matching bases. V gave up 5 bases and J gave up 7 bases, with 18 bases separating them. The CDR3 loop spans 16 amino acids. Germline V CDR1 and CDR2: SGHTA, FQGNSA. CDR3 sequence (DNA): TGTGCCAGCAGCCATATGCCGGGGCAGGGAAATTCACCCCTCCACTTT. Its translation is CASSHMPGQGNSPLHF.

This clonotype has a handful of counts. CDR3 loop: CASSRQTGSTDTQYF. CDR3 bases: TGCGCCAGCAGCCGCCAGACAGGGAGCACAGATACGCAGTATTTT. The rearrangement uses TRBV5-1 and TRBJ2-3, with TRBD1 matching 7 bases. Germline V lookup: CDR1 SGHRS, CDR2 YFSETQ. Losses at the gene ends were 4 bases for V and 0 bases for J; bases not matched to a gene: 5. The CDR3 contains 15 residues.

The chain links TRBV29-1 to TRBJ1-2, with TRBD1 matching over 8 bases. The CDR3 extends over 14 amino acids. CDR1 and CDR2 (germline): SQVTM, ANQGSEA. J lost 4 bases, V lost 6 bases, and 10 bases had no gene match. The CDR3 is CSVARDRSFYGYTF. CDR3 sequence (DNA): TGCAGCGTCGCCCGGGACAGGAGTTTCTATGGCTACACCTTC.

This clonotype was detected a few times. V is TRBV3-1 and J is TRBJ2-1, with a weak D call TRBD2 (5 bases). The V gene lost 0 bases and the J gene lost 9 bases, with 18 bases spanning the gap. Germline V lookup: CDR1 LGHDT, CDR2 YNNKEL (reference sequence). The CDR3 is 16 residues long. The CDR3 region has the DNA TGTGCCAGCAGCCAAGAGAGGCGGGTAGCTCTTGGTGAGCAGTTCTTC. Its protein is CASSQERRVALGEQFF.

This clonotype was seen at least ten times. The V and J genes are TRBV5-1 and TRBJ2-7, with 8 bases aligning to TRBD1. The V gene's germline CDR1 is SGHRS and CDR2 YFSETQ. V shed 4 bases and J 1 base; nucleotides not matched to a gene: 4. The CDR3 covers 14 residues. The chain's CDR3 is CASSPRQGSYEQYV. Here the CDR3 DNA reads TGCGCCAGCAGCCCTCGACAGGGGTCCTACGAGCAGTACGTC.

The rearrangement joins TRBV5-5 to TRBJ2-7, with D unresolved. CDR3 length equals 13 residues. Between the trimmed V and J ends, which lost 1 base and 3 bases, there was a span of 8 bases. CDR1 is SGHKS, CDR2 YYEKEE, per germline (reference sequence). In DNA, the CDR3 is TGTGCCAGCAGCTTGAGGGCCATCTACGAGCAGTACTTC. As protein: CASSLRAIYEQYF.

In this sample, this clonotype turned up a few times. The chain carries TRBV18 and TRBJ2-7; D may match TRBD1 or TRBD2 (5 bases each). V gave up 4 bases and J gave up 3 bases, with 13 bases separating them. This CDR3 has 14 residues. Germline V gene lookup returns CDR1 KGHSH and CDR2 LQKENI. The CDR3 sequence: CASSHTGTFYEQYV. In DNA, the CDR3 is TGTGCCAGCTCACATACCGGGACCTTCTACGAGCAGTACGTC.